This passage covers 19 T cell receptor beta chains from one sample sequenced in a study of T cell repertoires in cytomegalovirus infection. Antigen specificity for these receptors is unknown. TCRdb analysed the reads with MiXCR anew, one entry per CDR3 protein. The sample records some 800,000 distinct CDR3 sequences, 32% being singletons. Specimen: cultured CD8+ T cells from PBMCs, collected from culture after CMV antigen stimulation. All receptors derive from a human donor in good health (CMV status not recorded). Some clones in this sample may be carry-over from other donors' samples.

The V call is TRBV11-3, the J call TRBJ2-3, with 9 positions matching TRBD1. Trimming removed 6 bases from V and 1 base from J; junction bases left unmatched: 2. The CDR3 loop spans 14 amino acids. Germline-derived CDR1 and CDR2 are SGHNT and YENEEA. CDR3 region: CASRQGAGTDTQYF. CDR3 coding DNA: TGTGCCAGCAGACAGGGGGCCGGCACAGATACGCAGTATTTT.

The rearrangement links TRBV12-3 or TRBV12-4 to TRBJ2-1; D possibly corresponds to TRBD2 (6 bases). V lost 6 bases to trimming and J lost 5 bases, with 17 bases between them. This CDR3 has 15 amino acids. CDR3 sequence: CASSLGGAWDNEQFF. CDR3 in DNA: TGTGCCAGCAGCCTGGGGGGTGCGTGGGACAATGAGCAGTTCTTC.

This clonotype was seen a handful of times. The rearrangement links TRBV5-5 to TRBJ2-1, with 7 bases fitting TRBD2. The CDR3 covers 14 residues. V was pared by 2 bases and J by 8 bases, with 7 bases of the junction left unmatched. The germline V gene has CDR1 SGHKS and CDR2 YYEKEE (reference sequence). The CDR3 nucleotides read TGTGCCAGCAGCTTAGCGGGGCCGCGGGATGAGCAGTTCTTC. Protein sequence: CASSLAGPRDEQFF.

This chain links TRBV6-6 with TRBJ2-3; 9 nucleotides align to TRBD1. Germline V CDR1 and CDR2: MNHNY, SVGAGI (reference sequence). With 6 bases clipped from V and 6 bases from J, the junction kept 7 bases outside the gene matches. The CDR3 extends over 14 amino acids. CDR3 nucleotide sequence: TGTGCCAGCAGCCGGACAGGGGCCGGGGATACGCAGTATTTT. Translating gives CASSRTGAGDTQYF.

CDR3 sequence (DNA): TGTGCCAGTTTGTCCGGGGGGGGCTACACCTTC. This translates into CASLSGGGYTF. The rearrangement links TRBV19 to TRBJ1-2; D is perhaps TRBD1 (5 bases). Germline assignment: CDR1 LNHDA and CDR2 SQIVND (reference sequence). CDR3 length equals 11 residues. V was trimmed by 8 bases and J by 8 bases, leaving 12 bases between them.

The chain uses TRBV19 and TRBJ1-1, with 8 bases fitting TRBD1. With 7 bases clipped from V and 6 bases from J, the junction kept 7 bases outside the gene matches. The CDR3 extends over 13 amino acids. The germline gives CDR1 LNHDA, CDR2 SQIVND (reference sequence). The CDR3 protein is CASKNRGTAEAFF. CDR3 DNA: TGTGCCAGTAAAAACAGGGGGACGGCTGAAGCTTTCTTT.

The rearrangement joins TRBV7-2 to TRBJ1-5, with D possibly being TRBD1 (5 bases). Germline V lookup: CDR1 SGHTA, CDR2 FQGNSA. Deletions cut 5 bases from V and 6 bases from J, with 17 bases between. This CDR3 has 15 amino acids. In nucleotides, the CDR3 is TGTGCCAGCAGCGCAGGGCCTCGGTCGCTTCAGCCCCAGCATTTT. It yields the protein CASSAGPRSLQPQHF.

V usage is TRBV7-4 and J usage is TRBJ1-2; weak D call: TRBD1 (5 bases). Deletions cut 5 bases from V and 7 bases from J, with 17 bases between. The germline gives CDR1 SGHVT, CDR2 SQSDAQ. This CDR3 is built from 14 residues. The CDR3 DNA reads as TGTGCCAGCAGCAGAGAGGTGGGGCCGACTGGCTACACCTTC. This gives the protein CASSREVGPTGYTF.

The table lists this clonotype with many counts. The V call is TRBV19, the J call TRBJ1-1; D is ambiguous. Germline values: CDR1 LNHDA, CDR2 SQIVND (reference sequence). V was cut by 8 bases and J by 3 bases, with 7 bases left in between. The CDR3 totals 11 residues. CDR3 loop: CASSGDTEAFF. CDR3 DNA: TGTGCCAGTTCTGGGGACACTGAAGCTTTCTTT.

This clonotype occurred a few times. This sequence joins TRBV11-2 and TRBJ2-4, with 7 nucleotides matching TRBD1. The V gene end was trimmed by 0 bases and the J gene end by 1 base; junction bases not matched to a gene: 6. This CDR3 has 17 residues. The germline gives CDR1 SGHAT, CDR2 FQNNGV. The CDR3 sequence is CASSLDRGGLAKNIQYF. CDR3 nucleotides: TGTGCCAGCAGCTTAGATCGAGGGGGCTTGGCCAAAAACATTCAGTACTTC. The variable domain in full, completed from reference TRBV11-2 and TRBJ2-4, reads EAGVAQSPRYKIIEKRQSVAFWCNPISGHATLYWYQQILGQGPKLLIQFQNNGVVDDSQLPKDRFSAERLKGVDSTLKIQPAKLEDSAVYLCASSLDRGGLAKNIQYFGAGTRLSVL.

This clonotype was counted only a few times. The chain combines TRBV27 with TRBJ1-1; D is unclear. The CDR3 has 14 residues. V was cut by 7 bases and J by 2 bases, with 14 bases left in between. Germline CDR1 and CDR2: MNHEY and SMNVEV (reference sequence). The CDR3 coding sequence is TGTGCCAGCACCAAAAAGGCCGGAAACACTGAAGCTTTCTTT. Translated, it gives CASTKKAGNTEAFF.

This clonotype was detected once. The genes are TRBV7-8 and TRBJ2-7; unclear D gene. Trimming removed 1 base at V and 2 bases at J, with 12 bases between. From germline, CDR1 is SGHVS and CDR2 FQNEAQ. The CDR3 runs 15 residues. The CDR3 region is CASSLDGQEPYEQYV. The CDR3 DNA reads TGTGCCAGCAGCTTAGATGGGCAGGAACCCTACGAGCAGTACGTC.

This clonotype was recorded a few times. This rearrangement joins TRBV2 to TRBJ1-6; D unresolved. CDR1 and CDR2 from the germline V gene are SNHLY and FYNNEI. The CDR3 has 12 amino acids. V was cut by 11 bases and J by 7 bases, with 12 bases left in between. The CDR3 region is CASGSLNSPLHF. Here the CDR3 DNA reads TGTGCCTCTGGATCATTAAATTCACCCCTCCACTTT.

In this sample, this clonotype turned up a few times. The J gene is TRBJ1-1, the V gene TRBV6-6; TRBD1 is a possible D gene (5 bases). With 2 bases removed from V and 6 bases from J, the gap between germline ends came to 13 bases. The CDR3 loop spans 14 amino acids. CDR1 and CDR2 (germline): MNHNY, SVGAGI (reference sequence). CDR3 protein: CASSYATGGAEAFF. As DNA, the CDR3 is TGTGCCAGCAGTTACGCGACCGGAGGGGCTGAAGCTTTCTTT.

This clonotype was picked up a small number of times. The rearrangement joins TRBV6-1 to TRBJ2-2; TRBD1 is a possible D gene (6 bases). The germline V gene has CDR1 MNHNS and CDR2 SASEGT. CDR3 length: 15 amino acids. V was pared by 6 bases and J by 6 bases, with 17 bases between. CDR3 residues: CASRDIGQPAGELFF. Written as DNA, the CDR3 is TGTGCCAGCAGAGATATCGGACAGCCCGCCGGGGAGCTGTTTTTT.

This clonotype is a singleton in its sample. V usage is TRBV7-3 and J usage is TRBJ1-1; 11 bases agree with TRBD1. This CDR3 region has 16 residues. Per germline, CDR1 SGHTA and CDR2 FQGTGA. V was clipped by 3 bases and J by 2 bases; unmatched bases: 5. The CDR3 DNA reads as TGTGCCAGCAGCTTGCGGACAGGGGGCCTTAACACTGAAGCTTTCTTT. Its protein is CASSLRTGGLNTEAFF.

This clonotype was detected only a few times. This chain uses TRBV7-8 with TRBJ1-4; possible D gene TRBD1, 5 bases. Per the germline V gene, CDR1 is SGHVS and CDR2 is FQNEAQ. The CDR3 has 13 residues. Trimming removed 5 bases from V and 8 bases from J, with 12 bases in between. The CDR3 loop is CASSRDFGEKLFF. Here the CDR3 DNA reads TGTGCCAGCAGCCGGGACTTCGGAGAAAAACTGTTTTTT.

The chain links TRBV4-3 to TRBJ1-1; D is possibly TRBD1 (5 bases). Per the germline V gene, CDR1 is LGHNA and CDR2 is YSLEER. V lost 0 bases and J lost 6, with 14 bases in between. The CDR3 covers 15 residues. The CDR3 region is CASSQENRRPPEAFF. In nucleotides, the CDR3 is TGCGCCAGCAGCCAAGAAAACAGGAGACCACCTGAAGCTTTCTTT.

This clonotype was detected only a few times. CDR3 region: CASSRSGTGDYEQYF. The CDR3 DNA is TGCGCCAGCAGCCGGTCCGGGACAGGGGATTACGAGCAGTACTTC. The V call is TRBV4-1, the J call TRBJ2-7; 10 bases fit TRBD1. The CDR3 is made up of 15 amino acids. Germline lookup yields CDR1 MGHRA and CDR2 YSYEKL. The J segment lost 4 bases and the V segment lost 4 bases, leaving 7 bases of the junction unmatched.